This T cell receptor beta chain was documented in a study of regulatory T cells in long-lasting Graves disease. For TCR beta, libraries came from iRepertoire HTBI primers and Arm-PCR of CDR3 regions. TCRdb used MiXCR to reprocess the multiplex PCR reads, holding one entry per CDR3 protein. The sample lists 300,000 to 450,000 distinct CDR3 sequences, around 15% occurring once. This clonotype turned up a few times. Time point: newly diagnosed GD, antithyroid drugs for less than 3 months. RNA extracted from PBMCs served as the sequencing template. The length of the CDR3 is 15 residues. V lost 6 bases and J lost 5, with 14 bases in between. Germline V CDR1 and CDR2: MNHEY, SVGEGT.

Source: peripheral blood mononuclear cells (PBMCs), taken at new diagnosis, from a patient treated with antithyroid drugs. The V call is TRBV6-2 or TRBV6-3, the J call TRBJ2-6, with D possibly being TRBD1 or TRBD2 (5 bases each). This receptor was taken from a female donor with Graves disease. CDR3 protein: CASRNWDRRANVLTF. The DNA of the CDR3 is TGTGCCAGCAGGAATTGGGACCGAAGGGCCAACGTCCTGACTTTC.